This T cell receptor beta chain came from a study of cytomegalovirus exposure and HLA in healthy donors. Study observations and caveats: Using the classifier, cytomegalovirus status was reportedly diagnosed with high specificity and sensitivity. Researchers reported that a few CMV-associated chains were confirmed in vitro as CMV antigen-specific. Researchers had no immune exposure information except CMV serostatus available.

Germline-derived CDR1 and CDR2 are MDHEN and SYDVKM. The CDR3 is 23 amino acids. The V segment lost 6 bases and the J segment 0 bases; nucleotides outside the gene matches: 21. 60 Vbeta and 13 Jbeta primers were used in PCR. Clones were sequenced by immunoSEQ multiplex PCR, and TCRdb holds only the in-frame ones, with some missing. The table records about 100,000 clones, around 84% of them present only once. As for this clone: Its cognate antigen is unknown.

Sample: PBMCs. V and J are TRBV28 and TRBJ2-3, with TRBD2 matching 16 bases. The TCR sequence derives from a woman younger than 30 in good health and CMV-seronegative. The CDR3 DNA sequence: TGTGCCAGCAGCCCACGGAGGAGAGGGACTAGCGGGAGGGCCGTGAGTAGCACAGATACGCAGTATTTT. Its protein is CASSPRRRGTSGRAVSSTDTQYF.